The T cell receptor (beta chain) described here comes from a study of T cells of healthy individuals. Trimming cost V 6 bases and J 5 bases; bases outside gene matches: 6. The CDR3 is 13 amino acids. TCRdb independently ran MiXCR on the 5' RACE reads; one entry per CDR3 protein. Among some 82,000 distinct CDR3 sequences, about 5.5% were seen once, and the ten largest hold 7.5% to 9.5%. The chain couples TRBV12-3 or TRBV12-4 to TRBJ1-1; TRBD1 matches 7 bases. The source of this sequence is a female donor in good health. The CDR3 DNA follows: TGTGCCAGCAGCCGTACGACAGGGACTGAAGCTTTCTTT. Amino acid sequence: CASSRTTGTEAFF.